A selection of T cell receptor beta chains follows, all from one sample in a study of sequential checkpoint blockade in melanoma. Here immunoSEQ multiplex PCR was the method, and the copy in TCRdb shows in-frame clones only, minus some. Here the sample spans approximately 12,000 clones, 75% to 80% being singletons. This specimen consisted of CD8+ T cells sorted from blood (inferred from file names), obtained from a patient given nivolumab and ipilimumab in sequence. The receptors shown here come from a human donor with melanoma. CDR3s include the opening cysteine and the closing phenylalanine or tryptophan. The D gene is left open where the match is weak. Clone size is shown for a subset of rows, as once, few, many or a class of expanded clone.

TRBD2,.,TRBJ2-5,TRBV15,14,TGTGCCACCAGCAGGGAGCGGGAGGTGGAGACCCAGTACTTC,CATSREREVETQYF
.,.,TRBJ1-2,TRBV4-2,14,TGTGCCAGCAGCCCGGAGGCGGGTTCCTATGGCTACACCTTC,CASSPEAGSYGYTF
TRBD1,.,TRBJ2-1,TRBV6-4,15,TGTGCCAGCAGACAAGGACAGGGATTATTCAATGAGCAGTTCTTC,CASRQGQGLFNEQFF
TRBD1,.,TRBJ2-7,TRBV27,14,TGTGCCAGCACGACAGGGGGCTGGACGGGGGAGCAGTACTTC,CASTTGGWTGEQYF
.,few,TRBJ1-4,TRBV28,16,TGTGCCAGCAGTTTAGCAGGATTTGCAACTAATGAAAAACTGTTTTTT,CASSLAGFATNEKLFF
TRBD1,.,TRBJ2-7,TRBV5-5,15,TGTGCCAGCAGCTTGGCTTCAGGGGGCGGGTACGAGCAGTACTTC,CASSLASGGGYEQYF
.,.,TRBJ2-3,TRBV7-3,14,TGTGCCAGCAGCTCCACAGGGTCTGGAGATACGCAGTATTTT,CASSSTGSGDTQYF
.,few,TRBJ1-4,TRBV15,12,TGTGCCACCAGCAGAGATGGCGAAAAACTGTTTTTT,CATSRDGEKLFF
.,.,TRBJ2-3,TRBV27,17,TGTGCCAGCAGTTTTGGGCTTTCCGCTTGGGGCTCAGATACGCAGTATTTT,CASSFGLSAWGSDTQYF
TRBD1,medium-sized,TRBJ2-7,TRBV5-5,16,TGTGCCAGCAGCCAAGATTCGTGGGCAGGGGGCTACGAGCAGTACTTC,CASSQDSWAGGYEQYF
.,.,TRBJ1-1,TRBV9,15,TGTGCCAGCAGCGCCCCGGACAGCCTGAACACTGAAGCTTTCTTT,CASSAPDSLNTEAFF
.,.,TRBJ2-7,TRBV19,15,TGTGCCAGTAGTATCAGTCTAGACAGCTCCTACGAGCAGTACTTC,CASSISLDSSYEQYF
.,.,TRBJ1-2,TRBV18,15,TGTGCCAGCTCACCACCGGACAGCGAAGTAGGGGGCTACACCTTC,CASSPPDSEVGGYTF
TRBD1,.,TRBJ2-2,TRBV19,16,TGTGCCAGTAGTATGTTTGGACAGGGGGACACCGGGGAGCTGTTTTTT,CASSMFGQGDTGELFF
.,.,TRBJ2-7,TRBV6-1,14,TGTGCCAGCGAGTTCGATTTAGCGATTTACGAGCAGTACTTC,CASEFDLAIYEQYF
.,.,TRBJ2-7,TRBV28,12,TGTGCCAGCAGCCCCGACAGAGACGAGCAGTACTTC,CASSPDRDEQYF
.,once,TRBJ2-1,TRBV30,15,TGTGCCTGGAGTGAGGCCGGGACTTTTTACAATGAGCAGTTCTTC,CAWSEAGTFYNEQFF
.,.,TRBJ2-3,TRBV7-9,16,TGTGCCAGCAGCTTAACGGTGGAGGTGGATACAGATACGCAGTATTTT,CASSLTVEVDTDTQYF
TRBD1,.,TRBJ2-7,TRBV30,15,TGTGCCTGGGGGCAGGGGGAATATCTTCCCTACGAGCAGTACTTC,CAWGQGEYLPYEQYF
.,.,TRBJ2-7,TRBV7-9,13,TGTGCCAGCAGCCAGAAGGGGGACTACGAGCAGTACTTC,CASSQKGDYEQYF
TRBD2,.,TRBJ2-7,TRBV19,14,TGTGCCAGTAGTCCAGGGAGGGTGGCCTACGAGCAGTACTTC,CASSPGRVAYEQYF
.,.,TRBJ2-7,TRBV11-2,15,TGTGCCAGCAGCTTAGAGTTCACAGCTTCCTACGAGCAGTACTTC,CASSLEFTASYEQYF
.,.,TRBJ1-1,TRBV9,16,TGTGCCAGCAGCGTAGCCCCACAGAAGGCGCACACTGAAGCTTTCTTT,CASSVAPQKAHTEAFF
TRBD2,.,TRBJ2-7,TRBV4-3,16,TGCGCCAGCAGCCAAGACTGGATCTCTAGCGGGTCCCAGCAGTACTTC,CASSQDWISSGSQQYF
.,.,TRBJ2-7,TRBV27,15,TGTGCCAGCAGTCCGGGACTGCCGAGCTCCTACGAGCAGTACTTC,CASSPGLPSSYEQYF
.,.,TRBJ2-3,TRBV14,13,TGTGCCAGCAGCTATACTTTGTCAGATACGCAGTATTTT,CASSYTLSDTQYF
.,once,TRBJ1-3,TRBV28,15,TGTGCCAGCAGCAAAGGGGCCTCCTCTGGAAACACCATATATTTT,CASSKGASSGNTIYF
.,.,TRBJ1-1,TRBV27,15,TGTGCCAGCAGTTTAAACGAGTTAATTAACACTGAAGCTTTCTTT,CASSLNELINTEAFF
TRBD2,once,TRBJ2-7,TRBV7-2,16,TGTGCCAGCATTAAATTAGGGGGACTAGGAGACCGGGAGCAGTACTTC,CASIKLGGLGDREQYF
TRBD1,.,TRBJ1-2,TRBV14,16,TGTGCCAGCAGCCAATACAGGGGTGTCAGTTACGATGGCTACACCTTC,CASSQYRGVSYDGYTF
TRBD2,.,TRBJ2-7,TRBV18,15,TGTGCCAGCTCACCACCGACTAGCGAGACCTACGAGCAGTACTTC,CASSPPTSETYEQYF
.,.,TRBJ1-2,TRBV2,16,TGTGCCAGCAGGGAAAATAGCGGACAAGTTAACTATGGCTACACCTTC,CASRENSGQVNYGYTF
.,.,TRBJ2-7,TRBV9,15,TGTGCCAGCAGCGACCCCGCGGGGCCGTCCTACGAGCAGTACTTC,CASSDPAGPSYEQYF
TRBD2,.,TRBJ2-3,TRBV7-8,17,TGTGCCAGCAGCTTAGCCCCAGCGGGAGTGAGCACAGATACGCAGTATTTT,CASSLAPAGVSTDTQYF
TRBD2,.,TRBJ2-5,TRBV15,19,TGTGCCACCAGCAGAGACCGTCCCGGGACTAGCGGGAGTTCAGAGACCCAGTACTTC,CATSRDRPGTSGSSETQYF
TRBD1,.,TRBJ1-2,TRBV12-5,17,TGTGCTAGTGGTTCGCCGGGACAGGGGGCCCCTAACTATGGCTACACCTTC,CASGSPGQGAPNYGYTF
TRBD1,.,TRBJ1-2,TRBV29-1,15,TGCAGCGTTTTCAAACAGGGGCAAACTAACTATGGCTACACCTTC,CSVFKQGQTNYGYTF
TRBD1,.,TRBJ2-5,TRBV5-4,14,TGTGCCAGCAGCGCCCGACAGGGGGCGCAGGAGCAGTACTTC,CASSARQGAQEQYF
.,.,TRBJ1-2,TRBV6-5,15,TGTGCCAGCAGTATACAGGGAGGGTATGACTATGGCTACACCTTC,CASSIQGGYDYGYTF
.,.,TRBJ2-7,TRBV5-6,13,TGTGCCAGCAGCGACGGGACAACCTACGAGCAGTACTTC,CASSDGTTYEQYF
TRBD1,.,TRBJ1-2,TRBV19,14,TGTGCCAGTAGTATTCCTGGGACAGGGGGATTCTACACCTTC,CASSIPGTGGFYTF
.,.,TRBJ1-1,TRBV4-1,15,TGCGCCAGCAGCCAAGCAGACAGTCAGAACACTGAAGCTTTCTTT,CASSQADSQNTEAFF
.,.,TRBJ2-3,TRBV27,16,TGTGCCAGCAGTTTATGGGGGGGCGGTGGCACAGATACGCAGTATTTT,CASSLWGGGGTDTQYF
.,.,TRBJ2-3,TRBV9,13,TGTGCCAGCAGCGTCATCCCGGCAGATACGCAGTATTTT,CASSVIPADTQYF
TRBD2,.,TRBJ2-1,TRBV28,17,TGTGCCAGCAGCCGGACTAGCGGGGGGGGTGCCTACAATGAGCAGTTCTTC,CASSRTSGGGAYNEQFF
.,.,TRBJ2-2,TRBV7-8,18,TGTGCCAGCAGCTTAGCGCGGGACGGTGCGATGGACACCGGGGAGCTGTTTTTT,CASSLARDGAMDTGELFF
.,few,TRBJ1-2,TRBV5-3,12,TGTGCCAGCAGCTTAGCGCAGTATGGCTACACCTTC,CASSLAQYGYTF
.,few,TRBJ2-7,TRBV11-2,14,TGTGCCAGCAGCTTTTCGACAGGCTCCTACGAGCAGTACTTC,CASSFSTGSYEQYF
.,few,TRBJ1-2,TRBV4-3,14,TGCGCCAGCAGCCAAGATGAAACAGGGACCGGCTACACCTTC,CASSQDETGTGYTF
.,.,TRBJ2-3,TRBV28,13,TGTGCCAGCAGTTTAATAAGCACAGATACGCAGTATTTT,CASSLISTDTQYF